Below, 30 T cell receptor beta chains from the same sample are listed, as sequenced in a study of vaccination and CD4 T cells after COVID-19. Time point specified: late sampling 161 to 241 days after vaccination in three convalescent patients. Treatment specified: roughly ten-day PBMC culture with coronavirus spike peptide pools or control peptides (ViraFEST assay). Cultured CD4+ T cells had their DNA profiled by the Oncomine TCR Beta short-read assay. One entry per CDR3 protein results from TCRdb running MiXCR on the PCR reads. The table lists under 30,000 distinct CDR3 sequences, around 33% of them singletons. These receptors' antigens are unknown. Sequenced here: CD4+ T cells from blood, cultured in vitro, sampled about 7 months after SARS-CoV-2 vaccination. These receptors were taken from a human donor who had recovered from COVID-19.

The sample holds a few counts of this clonotype. The J gene is TRBJ2-7, the V gene TRBV7-9; the match to TRBD2 covers 13 bases. V lost 4 bases and J lost 4; bases outside the gene matches: 4. This CDR3 is built from 15 residues. Germline V gives CDR1 SEHNR, CDR2 FQNEAQ (reference sequence). CDR3 sequence reads: CASSWGTSGTYEQYF. The CDR3 DNA reads as TGTGCCAGCAGCTGGGGGACTAGCGGGACGTACGAGCAGTACTTC. The full variable domain, completed using reference TRBV7-9 and TRBJ2-7, is DTGVSQNPRHKITKRGQNVTFRCDPISEHNRLYWYRQTLGQGPEFLTYFQNEAQLEKSRLLSDRFSAERPKGSFSTLEIQRTEQGDSAMYLCASSWGTSGTYEQYFGPGTRLTVT.

This sequence joins TRBV5-5 and TRBJ2-1; no reliable D call. Germline V gene sequence: CDR1 SGHKS, CDR2 YYEKEE (reference sequence). The V and J ends lost 4 bases and 8 bases respectively, with 10 bases between them. The CDR3 extends over 12 amino acids. CDR3 DNA: TGTGCCAGCAGCCCCCCCATGGATGAGCAGTTCTTC. Its protein is CASSPPMDEQFF.

This clonotype was picked up a small number of times. The gene calls are TRBV2 and TRBJ2-7; 9 bases are a match to TRBD1. V lost 4 bases and J lost 4; bases outside the gene matches: 5. CDR1 and CDR2 from the germline V gene are SNHLY and FYNNEI. The CDR3 consists of 14 residues. CDR3: CASSGQGGPYEQYF. The CDR3 nucleotides read TGTGCCAGCAGTGGACAGGGGGGGCCTTACGAGCAGTACTTC. The full variable domain, its missing parts supplied by reference TRBV2 and TRBJ2-7, is EPEVTQTPSHQVTQMGQEVILRCVPISNHLYFYWYRQILGQKVEFLVSFYNNEISEKSEIFDDQFSVERPDGSNFTLKIRSTKLEDSAMYFCASSGQGGPYEQYFGPGTRLTVT.

This clonotype showed up just a few times. This rearrangement joins TRBV7-9 to TRBJ1-3; TRBD1 aligns across 7 bases. The CDR3 totals 14 residues. Germline CDR1 and CDR2: SEHNR and FQNEAQ (reference sequence). V shed 5 bases, J shed 2 bases, and the junction held 3 bases outside the gene matches. The CDR3 sequence: CASSNQGAGNTIYF. CDR3 in DNA: TGTGCCAGCAGCAACCAGGGGGCTGGAAACACCATATATTTT.

This chain links TRBV20-1 with TRBJ2-1; 11 bases are shared with TRBD2. After removal of 6 bases from V and 5 bases from J, the junction contained 9 bases not matched to a gene. The CDR3 extends over 15 amino acids. Germline CDR1 reads DFQATT; CDR2 reads SNEGSKA (reference sequence). In DNA, the CDR3 is TGCAGTGCCCCCTTAGCGGGAGGGCCCCACAATGAGCAGTTCTTC. It specifies CSAPLAGGPHNEQFF.

This sequence joins TRBV7-2 and TRBJ2-5; possible D gene TRBD2, 6 bases. This CDR3 contains 15 residues. Germline V lookup: CDR1 SGHTA, CDR2 FQGNSA. V was shortened by 1 base and J by 2 bases, with 11 bases between the two germline ends. The CDR3 coding sequence is TGTGCCAGCAGCTTAGGGGACTGGGTGCAAGAGACCCAGTACTTC. Protein sequence: CASSLGDWVQETQYF. Using reference TRBV7-2 and TRBJ2-5 for the parts outside the CDR3, the full variable domain is GAGVSQSPSNKVTEKGKDVELRCDPISGHTALYWYRQSLGQGLEFLIYFQGNSAPDKSGLPSDRFSAERTGGSVSTLTIQRTQQEDSAVYLCASSLGDWVQETQYFGPGTRLLVL.

V usage is TRBV20-1 and J usage is TRBJ2-2, with D maybe TRBD2 (6 bases). This CDR3 comprises 14 residues. V lost 0 bases to trimming and J lost 7 bases, with 12 bases between them. Germline V CDR1 and CDR2: DFQATT, SNEGSKA (reference sequence). CDR3 nucleotide sequence: TGCAGTGCTAGAGATTGGCGGGAAAGCGGGGAGCTGTTTTTT. Translated: CSARDWRESGELFF.

This clonotype was seen a few times. This chain uses TRBV2 with TRBJ2-5; D may be TRBD1 (6 bases). The germline gives CDR1 SNHLY, CDR2 FYNNEI. The CDR3 is 13 amino acids. V was cut by 3 bases and J by 1 base, with 6 bases left in between. CDR3 loop: CASSEDSQETQYF. CDR3 bases: TGTGCCAGCAGTGAGGACAGCCAAGAGACCCAGTACTTC. The full variable domain, its missing parts supplied by reference TRBV2 and TRBJ2-5, is EPEVTQTPSHQVTQMGQEVILRCVPISNHLYFYWYRQILGQKVEFLVSFYNNEISEKSEIFDDQFSVERPDGSNFTLKIRSTKLEDSAMYFCASSEDSQETQYFGPGTRLLVL.

The chain is built from TRBV28 and TRBJ2-3; 10 bases agree with TRBD2. J was trimmed by 8 bases and V by 3 bases; bases with no gene match: 8. This CDR3 region has 15 residues. Germline CDR1 and CDR2: MDHEN and SYDVKM. The CDR3 DNA is TGTGCCAGCAGTTTCCCTAGCGGGAGCGGTGTTACGCAGTATTTT. Its translation is CASSFPSGSGVTQYF. The full variable domain, rest sourced from reference TRBV28 and TRBJ2-3, is DVKVTQSSRYLVKRTGEKVFLECVQDMDHENMFWYRQDPGLGLRLIYFSYDVKMKEKGDIPEGYSVSREKKERFSLILESASTNQTSMYLCASSFPSGSGVTQYFGPGTRLTVL.

The gene calls are TRBV6-4 and TRBJ2-1; TRBD1 might be the D (5 bases). Germline V CDR1 and CDR2: MRHNA, SNTAGT. Trimming took 0 bases from V and 5 from J, leaving 5 bases between them. The CDR3 totals 13 residues. The chain's CDR3 is CASSDSDNNEQFF. The CDR3 DNA sequence: TGTGCCAGCAGTGACTCGGACAACAATGAGCAGTTCTTC.

This rearrangement joins TRBV7-9 to TRBJ2-6; TRBD1 aligns across 7 bases. Trimming cost V 5 bases and J 0 bases; bases outside gene matches: 10. Germline CDR1 reads SEHNR; CDR2 reads FQNEAQ (reference sequence). The CDR3 extends over 18 amino acids. CDR3 nucleotides: TGTGCCAGCAGCAGATCGACAGGGTCTGGCTCTGGGGCCAACGTCCTGACTTTC. Its translation is CASSRSTGSGSGANVLTF.

The gene calls are TRBV6-1 and TRBJ1-2; D call uncertain. The CDR3 totals 16 residues. Trimming took off 2 bases at V and 8 bases at J, with 21 bases between the two ends. The germline V gene encodes CDR1 MNHNS and CDR2 SASEGT. CDR3 region: CASSERGSEQWRGYTF. Here the CDR3 DNA reads TGTGCCAGCAGTGAACGGGGATCTGAACAGTGGCGGGGCTACACCTTC.

Only a few counts were recorded for this clonotype. V gene TRBV21-1 combines with J gene TRBJ2-5; the table's D call of TRBD1 was not tested on the DNA. TRBV21-1 is a pseudogene segment. There are 15 residues in the CDR3. Written as DNA, the CDR3 is TGTGCCAGCAGATGGCTGGACAGGTTCCAAGAGACCCAGTACTTC. It specifies CASRWLDRFQETQYF.

This clonotype has just a few counts. This chain uses TRBV15 with TRBJ2-1; D is uncertain. Per germline, CDR1 LNHNV and CDR2 YYDKDF (reference sequence). This CDR3 contains 14 residues. Trimming took 0 bases from V and 5 from J, leaving 8 bases between them. As DNA, the CDR3 is TGTGCCACCAGCAGAGATCCCCGAAACAATGAGCAGTTCTTC. It is translated as CATSRDPRNNEQFF.

In its sample, this clonotype was seen a few times. The rearrangement joins TRBV6-1 to TRBJ2-1; D is perhaps TRBD1 (6 bases). Trimming took off 6 bases at V and 6 bases at J, with 18 bases between the two ends. This CDR3 region has 15 residues. Germline CDR1 MNHNS, CDR2 SASEGT. This CDR3 reads CASRREQGLGNEQFF. The CDR3 DNA sequence: TGTGCCAGCAGAAGGGAACAGGGCCTGGGCAATGAGCAGTTCTTC.

The table lists this clonotype with a few counts. This sequence joins TRBV20-1 and TRBJ2-7; 9 nucleotides agree with TRBD2. The CDR3 sequence is 17 residues long. Germline assignment: CDR1 DFQATT and CDR2 SNEGSKA (reference sequence). Trimming removed 0 bases from V and 3 bases from J; junction bases left unmatched: 12. CDR3 sequence reads: CSARDPSSGAQYYEQYF. The CDR3 nucleotides are TGCAGTGCTAGAGATCCTTCTAGCGGGGCCCAATACTACGAGCAGTACTTC.

The chain couples TRBV28 to TRBJ2-1; TRBD1 matches at 8 bases. The ends lost 5 bases at V and 3 bases at J; junction bases unmatched: 15. The CDR3 spans 18 residues. From germline, CDR1 is MDHEN and CDR2 SYDVKM. In nucleotides, the CDR3 is TGTGCCAGCAGTCGCGGACAGGGAAAGGCTAGAGGCTACAATGAGCAGTTCTTC. The encoded protein is CASSRGQGKARGYNEQFF.

The V gene is TRBV5-5, the J gene TRBJ1-5; D unresolved. This CDR3 spans 15 amino acids. V was shortened by 0 bases and J by 9 bases, with 16 bases between the two germline ends. Germline values: CDR1 SGHKS, CDR2 YYEKEE (reference sequence). CDR3 loop: CASSLGHMTLAPQHF. The CDR3 DNA is TGTGCCAGCAGCTTGGGACATATGACATTGGCGCCCCAGCATTTT.

The chain carries TRBV27 and TRBJ2-2, with 7 bases identical to TRBD2. The junction had 13 bases not matched to a gene; V was cut back by 7 bases and J by 2 bases. This CDR3 has 17 residues. Germline CDR1 MNHEY, CDR2 SMNVEV (reference sequence). The DNA of the CDR3 is TGTGCCAGCACCCTCCGGGGTGCGGGGGTCAACACCGGGGAGCTGTTTTTT. Translating it yields CASTLRGAGVNTGELFF.

The rearrangement joins TRBV27 to TRBJ2-6; 9 bases line up with TRBD2. The germline V gene encodes CDR1 MNHEY and CDR2 SMNVEV (reference sequence). The CDR3 spans 19 residues. J gave up 0 bases and V 7 bases, and 13 bases lay outside the gene matches. Written as DNA, the CDR3 is TGTGCCAGCAAGAGGGCGGGAGGGCCTGGTCGCTCTGGGGCCAACGTCCTGACTTTC. It specifies CASKRAGGPGRSGANVLTF.

V and J are TRBV7-3 and TRBJ2-1, with a tentative D call TRBD2 (7 bases). CDR3 length: 13 amino acids. With 5 bases removed from V and 8 bases from J, the gap between germline ends came to 13 bases. The V gene's germline CDR1 is SGHTA and CDR2 FQGTGA. This chain's CDR3 is CASSPGGSHEQFF. Written as DNA, the CDR3 is TGTGCCAGCAGCCCGGGGGGCAGCCATGAGCAGTTCTTC.

This clonotype was detected a few times. The chain recombines TRBV2 with TRBJ1-1; 8 nucleotides align to TRBD1. The CDR3 consists of 13 residues. J was trimmed by 3 bases and V by 6 bases; bases with no gene match: 3. Looked up from germline, CDR1 is SNHLY and CDR2 is FYNNEI. The CDR3: CASRQGGYTEAFF. For the CDR3, the DNA is TGTGCCAGCAGACAGGGGGGTTACACTGAAGCTTTCTTT.

The J gene is TRBJ2-2, the V gene TRBV24-1, with TRBD2 identical over 12 bases. This CDR3 contains 17 residues. Germline CDR1 is KGHDR and CDR2 is SFDVKD. Germline trimming cut 4 bases from V and 5 bases from J; bases unmatched to any gene: 7. CDR3 in DNA: TGTGCCACCAGTGACCATATGACTAGCGGGAGAACCGGGGAGCTGTTTTTT. Translated, it gives CATSDHMTSGRTGELFF.

The rearrangement joins TRBV5-8 to TRBJ2-3; D might be TRBD2 (5 bases). V was shortened by 5 bases and J by 0 bases, with 10 bases between the two germline ends. Germline V lookup: CDR1 SGHTS, CDR2 YDEGEE. The length of the CDR3 is 14 residues. CDR3 bases: TGTGCCAGCAGGACCGGGATAAGCACAGATACGCAGTATTTT. It yields the protein CASRTGISTDTQYF.

This clonotype appeared a few times. V gene TRBV6-1 combines with J gene TRBJ1-2; D not certain. This CDR3 region has 11 residues. V dropped 1 base and J dropped 5 bases, with 2 bases sitting between them. The V gene's germline CDR1 is MNHNS and CDR2 SASEGT. The CDR3 DNA reads as TGTGCCAGCAGTGAAGGGTATGGCTACACCTTC. Amino acid sequence: CASSEGYGYTF.

This rearrangement joins TRBV20-1 to TRBJ2-3, with TRBD2 matching over 10 bases. V shed 3 bases and J 0 bases; nucleotides not matched to a gene: 9. The germline V gene has CDR1 DFQATT and CDR2 SNEGSKA (reference sequence). There are 17 residues in the CDR3. The CDR3: CSASRGTSATSTDTQYF. The DNA for the CDR3 is TGCAGTGCTAGCCGTGGGACTAGCGCCACTAGCACAGATACGCAGTATTTT.

Turning to this clonotype: Sequence at one end of the junction differs from germline and may be a read error. The rearrangement uses TRBV7-6 and TRBJ2-3; 9 positions match TRBD2. The CDR3 is 14 residues long. Germline values: CDR1 SGHVS, CDR2 FNYEAQ. The CDR3 DNA is TGTGCTAGCAGCTCGGGACTAGCAGGAGATACGCAGTATTTT. Translated: CASSSGLAGDTQYF.

This clonotype was detected only a few times. This chain links TRBV7-2 with TRBJ1-6; 9 bases agree with TRBD1. Germline V lookup: CDR1 SGHTA, CDR2 FQGNSA. The CDR3 is 16 residues long. With 6 bases clipped from V and 7 bases from J, the junction kept 10 bases outside the gene matches. The CDR3 sequence is CASRQTGGARNSPLHF. The DNA for the CDR3 is TGTGCCAGCAGACAAACAGGGGGCGCTCGGAATTCACCCCTCCACTTT.

The count of this clonotype is one. The chain uses TRBV29-1 and TRBJ2-7; no clear D gene. V lost 5 bases and J 2 bases, leaving 7 bases between the germline ends. CDR1 and CDR2 (germline): SQVTM, ANQGSEA. This CDR3 has 11 residues. The CDR3 region is CSVLLAYEQYF. Here the CDR3 DNA reads TGCAGCGTTCTTCTAGCCTACGAGCAGTACTTC.

The CDR3 reads CSARDIQEGYEQFF. CDR3 sequence (DNA): TGCAGTGCTAGAGATATTCAGGAGGGCTATGAGCAGTTCTTC. The V call is TRBV20-1, the J call TRBJ2-1; tentative D call: TRBD2 (6 bases). Germline V lookup: CDR1 DFQATT, CDR2 SNEGSKA (reference sequence). The CDR3 extends over 14 amino acids. Trimming stripped 0 bases from V and 8 bases from J, with 14 bases between.